This TCR beta chain was recovered during a study of long-term antiretroviral therapy in people with HIV. The study's findings and limits: Patients on ART gained diversity, which nonetheless stayed below transplant donor controls.

Everyone in the study who had HIV was treated in the United States. They ran version v3.0 of the immunoSEQ assay at survey level. Per-sample sequencing targets were roughly 40,000-55,000 T-cell genomes. Profiled with immunoSEQ multiplex PCR; TCRdb holds only in-frame clones, not every one. Of tens of thousands of clones listed, around 82% are singletons. Germline trimming cut 0 bases from V and 8 bases from J; bases unmatched to any gene: 9. Germline V lookup: CDR1 SGHTA, CDR2 FQGNSA. This CDR3 is built from 15 residues. In the case of this clone: Its antigen remains unidentified.

The chain employs TRBV7-2 and TRBJ1-1; 7 bases agree with TRBD1. The clonotype comes from a man aged 50 to 60 with HIV. The material was unsorted PBMCs, obtained at the start of antiretroviral therapy. The CDR3 region is CASSLARWGQSEAFF. CDR3 sequence (DNA): TGTGCCAGCAGCTTAGCGCGCTGGGGACAGTCGGAAGCTTTCTTT. The full variable domain, with the rest looked up from reference TRBV7-2 and TRBJ1-1, is GAGVSQSPSNKVTEKGKDVELRCDPISGHTALYWYRQSLGQGLEFLIYFQGNSAPDKSGLPSDRFSAERTGGSVSTLTIQRTQQEDSAVYLCASSLARWGQSEAFFGQGTRLTVV.